The present T cell receptor (beta chain) was sequenced within a study of human T cells and chemical hapten exposure. For the study at large: The sensitizer, 2% DPC, was used on around 2 cm by around 2 cm of upper inner arm skin. Across the whole study, which lasted around 25 weeks, patients were given diphenylcyclopropenone on the scalp once a week. Findings of the study overall: Among expanded TCRs, significantly more large CDR3 similarity clusters formed than among controls.

As concerns this clonotype: The antigen remains unidentified.

As handled by the study authors: With a range of 23,224 to 690,600, the median per sample was 95,638 TCRs. TCRdb independently ran MiXCR on the RACE reads; one entry per CDR3 protein. What appears here as the V and J calls and clone size reflects TCRdb's work, not the paper's. Seen here are 250,000 or so distinct CDR3 sequences, almost 8% observed once, and the top ten hold more than 0.95%. The time point here: pre-sensitization, week 0. Treatment here: therapeutic diphenylcyclopropenone sensitization with weekly scalp DPC. Germline CDR1 and CDR2: SGHTA and FQGNSA. This CDR3 has 15 residues. The germline V and J ends were trimmed by 0 bases and 5 bases, with 12 bases remaining between them.

The gene calls are TRBV7-2 and TRBJ2-3; D uncertain. This sample comprised whole blood, obtained in connection with sensitization to the hapten diphenylcyclopropenone (DPC). The TCR comes from a man aged 18 to 29 with alopecia areata. Some clones in this sample may be carry-over from other donors' samples. The CDR3 reads CASSLALNVGDTQYF. DNA of the CDR3: TGTGCCAGCAGCTTAGCGCTAAACGTCGGAGATACGCAGTATTTT.